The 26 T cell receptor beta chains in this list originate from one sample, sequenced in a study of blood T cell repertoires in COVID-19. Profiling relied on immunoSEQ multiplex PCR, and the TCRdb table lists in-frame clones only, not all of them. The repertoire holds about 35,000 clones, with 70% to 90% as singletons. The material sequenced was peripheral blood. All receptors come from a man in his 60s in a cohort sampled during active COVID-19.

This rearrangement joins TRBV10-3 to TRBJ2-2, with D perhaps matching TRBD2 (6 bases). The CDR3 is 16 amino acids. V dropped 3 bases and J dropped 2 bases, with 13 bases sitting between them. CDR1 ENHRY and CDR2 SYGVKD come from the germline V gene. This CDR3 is CAISESGLSNTGELFF. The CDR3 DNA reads TGTGCCATCAGTGAATCGGGACTTTCTAACACCGGGGAGCTGTTTTTT.

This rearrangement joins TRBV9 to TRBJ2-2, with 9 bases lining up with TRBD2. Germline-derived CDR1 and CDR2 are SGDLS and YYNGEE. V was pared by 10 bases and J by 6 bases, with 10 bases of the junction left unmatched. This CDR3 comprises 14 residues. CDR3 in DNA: TGTGCCCGCCGGCGCGGGGGGGGAGCCGGGGAGCTGTTTTTT. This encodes CARRRGGGAGELFF.

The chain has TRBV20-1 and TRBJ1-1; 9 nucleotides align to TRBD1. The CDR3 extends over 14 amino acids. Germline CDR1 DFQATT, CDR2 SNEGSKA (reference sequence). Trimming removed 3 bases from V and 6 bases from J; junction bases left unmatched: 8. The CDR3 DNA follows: TGCAGTGCTAGTACAGGACAGGGGCTACCTGAAGCTTTCTTT. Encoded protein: CSASTGQGLPEAFF.

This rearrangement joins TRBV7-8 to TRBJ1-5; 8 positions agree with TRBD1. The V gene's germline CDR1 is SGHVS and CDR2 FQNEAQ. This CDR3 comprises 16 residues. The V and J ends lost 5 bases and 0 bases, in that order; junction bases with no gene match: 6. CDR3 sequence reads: CASSRDRGYSNQPQHF. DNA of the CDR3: TGTGCCAGCAGCAGAGACAGGGGATATAGCAATCAGCCCCAGCATTTT.

CDR3 DNA: TGTGCCAGTAGTCCTGGACTAGCGGGAATCTACGAGCAGTACTTC. The encoded protein is CASSPGLAGIYEQYF. The chain couples TRBV19 to TRBJ2-7; TRBD2 matches 12 bases. In germline, CDR1 is LNHDA, CDR2 SQIVND (reference sequence). The CDR3 loop spans 15 amino acids. Trimming at V came to 5 bases and at J to 3 bases, leaving 5 bases not matched to a gene. The variable domain in full, completed from reference TRBV19 and TRBJ2-7, reads DGGITQSPKYLFRKEGQNVTLSCEQNLNHDAMYWYRQDPGQGLRLIYYSQIVNDFQKGDIAEGYSVSREKKESFPLTVTSAQKNPTAFYLCASSPGLAGIYEQYFGPGTRLTVT.

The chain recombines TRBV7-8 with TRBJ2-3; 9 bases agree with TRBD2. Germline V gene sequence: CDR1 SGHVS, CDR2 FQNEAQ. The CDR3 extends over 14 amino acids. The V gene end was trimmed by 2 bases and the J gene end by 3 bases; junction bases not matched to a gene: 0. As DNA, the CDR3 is TGTGCCAGCAGCTTAAGCGGGAGGACAGATACGCAGTATTTT. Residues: CASSLSGRTDTQYF.

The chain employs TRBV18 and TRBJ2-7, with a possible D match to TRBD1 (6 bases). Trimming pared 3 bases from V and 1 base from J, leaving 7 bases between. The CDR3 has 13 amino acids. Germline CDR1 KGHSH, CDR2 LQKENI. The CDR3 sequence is CASSPTGSYEQYF. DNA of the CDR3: TGTGCCAGCTCACCGACAGGTTCCTACGAGCAGTACTTC.

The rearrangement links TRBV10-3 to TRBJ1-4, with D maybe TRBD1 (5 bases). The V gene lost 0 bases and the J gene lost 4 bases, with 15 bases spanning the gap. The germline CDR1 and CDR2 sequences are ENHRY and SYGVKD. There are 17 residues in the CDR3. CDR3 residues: CAISESRIDRRNEKLFF. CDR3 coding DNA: TGTGCCATCAGTGAGTCGAGGATCGACAGACGTAATGAAAAACTGTTTTTT.

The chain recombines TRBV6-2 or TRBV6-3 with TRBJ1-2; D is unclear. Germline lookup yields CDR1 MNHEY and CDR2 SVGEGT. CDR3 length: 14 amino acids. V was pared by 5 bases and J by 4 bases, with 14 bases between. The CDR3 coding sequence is TGTGCCAGCAGTCCCACGGGAGTCTCCTATGGCTACACCTTC. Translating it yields CASSPTGVSYGYTF.

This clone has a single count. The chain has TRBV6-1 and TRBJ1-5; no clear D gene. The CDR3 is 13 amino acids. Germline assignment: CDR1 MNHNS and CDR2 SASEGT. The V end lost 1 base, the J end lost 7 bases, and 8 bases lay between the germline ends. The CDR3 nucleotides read TGTGCCAGCAGTGAAGTAGAAAACCAGCCCCAGCATTTT. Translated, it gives CASSEVENQPQHF.

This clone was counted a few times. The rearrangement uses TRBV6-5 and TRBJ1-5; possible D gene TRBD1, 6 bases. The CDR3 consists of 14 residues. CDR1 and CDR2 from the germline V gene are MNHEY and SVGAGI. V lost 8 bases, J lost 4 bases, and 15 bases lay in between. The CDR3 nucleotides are TGTGCCAGCGCCCCCAGGGGACGAAATCAGCCCCAGCATTTT. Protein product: CASAPRGRNQPQHF.

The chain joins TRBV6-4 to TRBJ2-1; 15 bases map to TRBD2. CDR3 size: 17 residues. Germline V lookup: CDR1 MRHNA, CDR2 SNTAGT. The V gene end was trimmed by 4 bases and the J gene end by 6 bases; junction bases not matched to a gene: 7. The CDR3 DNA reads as TGTGCCAGCAGTGTCGGACTAGCGGGAGGGCCGAGCAATGAGCAGTTCTTC. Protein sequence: CASSVGLAGGPSNEQFF.

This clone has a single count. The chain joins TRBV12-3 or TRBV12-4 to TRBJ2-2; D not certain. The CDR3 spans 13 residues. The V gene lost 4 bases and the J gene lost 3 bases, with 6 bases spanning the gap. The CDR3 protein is CASSSPDTGELFF. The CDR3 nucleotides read TGTGCCAGCAGTTCCCCGGACACCGGGGAGCTGTTTTTT.

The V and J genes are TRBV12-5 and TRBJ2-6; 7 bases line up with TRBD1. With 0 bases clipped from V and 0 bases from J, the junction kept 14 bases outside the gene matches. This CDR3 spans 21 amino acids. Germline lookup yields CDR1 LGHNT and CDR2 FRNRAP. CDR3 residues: CASGLVGRRGGLHSGANVLTF. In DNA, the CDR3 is TGTGCTAGTGGTTTGGTAGGTCGGAGAGGGGGCCTCCACTCTGGGGCCAACGTCCTGACTTTC.

The CDR3, as DNA: TGTGCCAGCAGTTCGTGGACTAGCGGAGGGGTCTACGAGCAGTACTTC. This codes for CASSSWTSGGVYEQYF. The V gene is TRBV27, the J gene TRBJ2-7; TRBD2 agrees at 10 bases. Trimming removed 4 bases from V and 3 bases from J; junction bases left unmatched: 9. The germline V gene has CDR1 MNHEY and CDR2 SMNVEV (reference sequence). This CDR3 comprises 16 residues.

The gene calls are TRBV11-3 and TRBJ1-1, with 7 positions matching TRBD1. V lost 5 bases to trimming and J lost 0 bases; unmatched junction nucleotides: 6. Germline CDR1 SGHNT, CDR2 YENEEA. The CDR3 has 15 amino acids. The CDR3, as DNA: TGTGCCAGCAGCGGCACCGGGACAGTGAACACTGAAGCTTTCTTT. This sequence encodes CASSGTGTVNTEAFF.

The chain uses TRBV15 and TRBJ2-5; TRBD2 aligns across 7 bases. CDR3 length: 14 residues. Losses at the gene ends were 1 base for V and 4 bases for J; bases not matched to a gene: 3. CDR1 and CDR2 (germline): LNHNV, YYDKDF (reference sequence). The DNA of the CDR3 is TGTGCCACCAGCAGAGGACTAGCAGGAGAGACCCAGTACTTC. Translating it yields CATSRGLAGETQYF.

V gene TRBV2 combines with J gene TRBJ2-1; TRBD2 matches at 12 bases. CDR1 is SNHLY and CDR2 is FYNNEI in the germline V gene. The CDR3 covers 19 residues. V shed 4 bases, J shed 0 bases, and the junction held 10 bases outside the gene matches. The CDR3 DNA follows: TGTGCCAGCAGTGTTCAGGGACTAGCGGGCGCGAGCTCCTACAATGAGCAGTTCTTC. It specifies CASSVQGLAGASSYNEQFF.

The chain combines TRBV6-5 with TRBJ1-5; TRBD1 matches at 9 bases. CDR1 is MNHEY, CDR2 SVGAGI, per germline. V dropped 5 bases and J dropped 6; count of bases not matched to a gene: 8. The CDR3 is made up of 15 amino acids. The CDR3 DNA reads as TGTGCCAGCAGTCGGGGACAGGGTGGCGGTCAGCCCCAGCATTTT. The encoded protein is CASSRGQGGGQPQHF.

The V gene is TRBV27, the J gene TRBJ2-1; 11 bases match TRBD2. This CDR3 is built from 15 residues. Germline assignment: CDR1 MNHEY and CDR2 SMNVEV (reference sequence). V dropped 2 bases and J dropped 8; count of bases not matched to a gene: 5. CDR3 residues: CASSLGLAGGYEQFF. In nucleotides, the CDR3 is TGTGCCAGCAGTTTAGGGCTAGCGGGAGGATATGAGCAGTTCTTC.

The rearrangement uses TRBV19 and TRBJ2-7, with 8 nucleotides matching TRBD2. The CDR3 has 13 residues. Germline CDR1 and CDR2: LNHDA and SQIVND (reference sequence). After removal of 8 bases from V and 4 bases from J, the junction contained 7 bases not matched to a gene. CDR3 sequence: CASSPGLVYEQYF. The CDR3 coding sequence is TGTGCCAGTTCGCCGGGACTAGTGTACGAGCAGTACTTC.

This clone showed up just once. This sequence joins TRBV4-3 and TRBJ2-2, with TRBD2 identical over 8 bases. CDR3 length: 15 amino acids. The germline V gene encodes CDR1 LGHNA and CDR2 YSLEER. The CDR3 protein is CPRSPRGGNTGELFF. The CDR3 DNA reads TGCCCCCGCAGCCCCCGGGGGGGGAACACCGGGGAGCTGTTTTTT.

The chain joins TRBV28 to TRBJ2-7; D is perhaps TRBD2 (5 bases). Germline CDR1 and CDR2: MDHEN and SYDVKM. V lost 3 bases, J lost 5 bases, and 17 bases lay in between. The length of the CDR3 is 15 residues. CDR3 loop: CASSFPLTSSHEQYF. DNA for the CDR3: TGTGCCAGCAGTTTTCCCCTAACTAGTTCCCACGAGCAGTACTTC.

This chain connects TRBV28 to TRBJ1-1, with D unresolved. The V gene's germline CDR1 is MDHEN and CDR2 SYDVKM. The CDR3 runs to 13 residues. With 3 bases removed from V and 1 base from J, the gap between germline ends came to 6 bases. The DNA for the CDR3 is TGTGCCAGCAGTTTCCGGGGGAACACTGAAGCTTTCTTT. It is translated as CASSFRGNTEAFF.

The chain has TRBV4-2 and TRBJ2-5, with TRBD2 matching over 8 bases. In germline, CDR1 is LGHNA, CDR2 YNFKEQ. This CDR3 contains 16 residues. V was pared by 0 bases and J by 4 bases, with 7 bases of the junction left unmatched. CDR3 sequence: CASSQEGAGVGETQYF. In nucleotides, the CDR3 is TGTGCCAGCAGCCAAGAGGGAGCGGGAGTCGGAGAGACCCAGTACTTC.

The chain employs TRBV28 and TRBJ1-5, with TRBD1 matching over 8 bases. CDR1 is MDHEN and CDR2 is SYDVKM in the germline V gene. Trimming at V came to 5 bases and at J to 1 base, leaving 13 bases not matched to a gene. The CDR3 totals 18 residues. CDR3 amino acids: CASSIDRGGPVSNQPQHF. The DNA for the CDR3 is TGTGCCAGCAGTATCGACAGGGGCGGGCCGGTCAGCAATCAGCCCCAGCATTTT.